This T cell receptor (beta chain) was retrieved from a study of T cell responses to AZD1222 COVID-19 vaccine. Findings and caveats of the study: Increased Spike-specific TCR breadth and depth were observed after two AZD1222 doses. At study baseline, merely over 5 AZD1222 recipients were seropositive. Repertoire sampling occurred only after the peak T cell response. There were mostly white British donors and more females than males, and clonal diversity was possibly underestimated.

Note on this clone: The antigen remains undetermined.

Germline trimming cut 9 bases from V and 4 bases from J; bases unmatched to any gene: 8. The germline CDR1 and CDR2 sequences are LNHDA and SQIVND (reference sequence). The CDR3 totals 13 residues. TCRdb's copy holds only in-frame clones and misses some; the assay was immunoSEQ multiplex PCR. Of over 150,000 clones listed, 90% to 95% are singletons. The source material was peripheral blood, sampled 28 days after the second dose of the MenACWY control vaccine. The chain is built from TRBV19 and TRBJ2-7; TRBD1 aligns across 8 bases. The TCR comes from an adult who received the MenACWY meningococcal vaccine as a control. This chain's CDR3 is CASLRTGRYEQYF. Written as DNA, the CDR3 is TGTGCCAGCCTTCGGACAGGGAGGTACGAGCAGTACTTC.